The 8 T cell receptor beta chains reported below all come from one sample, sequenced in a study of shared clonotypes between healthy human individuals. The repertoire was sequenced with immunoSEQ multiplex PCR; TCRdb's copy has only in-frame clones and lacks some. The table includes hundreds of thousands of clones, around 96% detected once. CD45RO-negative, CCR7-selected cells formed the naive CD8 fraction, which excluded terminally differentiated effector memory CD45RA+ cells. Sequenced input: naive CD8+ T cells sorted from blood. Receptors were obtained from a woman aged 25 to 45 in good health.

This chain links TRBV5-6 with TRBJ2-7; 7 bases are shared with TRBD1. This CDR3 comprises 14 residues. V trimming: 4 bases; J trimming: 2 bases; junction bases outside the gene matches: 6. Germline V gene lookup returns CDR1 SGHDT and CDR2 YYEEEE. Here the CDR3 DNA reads TGTGCCAGCAGCCAGGGACAGCAGCCCTACGAGCAGTACTTC. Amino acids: CASSQGQQPYEQYF.

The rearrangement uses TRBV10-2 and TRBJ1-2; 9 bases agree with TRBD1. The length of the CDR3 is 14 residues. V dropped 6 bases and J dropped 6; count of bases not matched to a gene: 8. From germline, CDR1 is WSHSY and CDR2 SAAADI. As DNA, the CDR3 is TGCGCCAGCAGCCATGGACAGGGGACAGATGGCTACACCTTC. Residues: CASSHGQGTDGYTF.

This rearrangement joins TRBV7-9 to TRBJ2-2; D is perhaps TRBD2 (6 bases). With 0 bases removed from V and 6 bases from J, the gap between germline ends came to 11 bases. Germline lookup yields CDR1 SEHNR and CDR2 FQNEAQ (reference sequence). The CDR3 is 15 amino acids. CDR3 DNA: TGTGCCAGCAGCTTAGCGTGGAGGGGAGCCGGGGAGCTGTTTTTT. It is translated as CASSLAWRGAGELFF.

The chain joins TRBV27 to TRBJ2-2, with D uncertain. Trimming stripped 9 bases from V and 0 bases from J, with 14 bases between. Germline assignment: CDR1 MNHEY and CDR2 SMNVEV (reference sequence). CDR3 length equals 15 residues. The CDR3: CASYGKTANTGELFF. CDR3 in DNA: TGTGCCAGTTACGGAAAAACCGCGAACACCGGGGAGCTGTTTTTT.

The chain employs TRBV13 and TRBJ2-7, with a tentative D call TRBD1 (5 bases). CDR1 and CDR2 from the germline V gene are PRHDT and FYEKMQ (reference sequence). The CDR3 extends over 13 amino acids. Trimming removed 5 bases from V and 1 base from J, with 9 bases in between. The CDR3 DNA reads TGTGCCAGCAGCCCTCGACAGTCCTACGAGCAGTACTTC. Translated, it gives CASSPRQSYEQYF.

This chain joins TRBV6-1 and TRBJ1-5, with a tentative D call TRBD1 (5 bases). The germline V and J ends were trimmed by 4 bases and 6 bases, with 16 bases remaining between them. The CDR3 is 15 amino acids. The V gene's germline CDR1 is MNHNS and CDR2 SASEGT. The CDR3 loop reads CASSAGEGLVQPQHF. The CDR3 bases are TGTGCCAGCAGTGCCGGGGAGGGACTTGTTCAGCCCCAGCATTTT.

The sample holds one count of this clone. As DNA, the CDR3 is TGTGCCAGCAGCTTGGAAGGATCTAGCACAGATACGCAGTATTTT. It codes for CASSLEGSSTDTQYF. J is TRBJ2-3 and V is TRBV5-4; D is unclear. V lost 0 bases to trimming and J lost 0 bases, with 8 bases between them. The CDR3 is 15 residues long. Germline CDR1 reads SGHNT; CDR2 reads YYREEE (reference sequence).

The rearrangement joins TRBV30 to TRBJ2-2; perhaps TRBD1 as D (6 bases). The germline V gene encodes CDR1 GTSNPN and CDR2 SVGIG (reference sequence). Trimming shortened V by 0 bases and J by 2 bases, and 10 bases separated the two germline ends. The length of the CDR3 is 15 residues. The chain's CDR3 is CAWSVWTVNTGELFF. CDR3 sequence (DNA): TGTGCCTGGAGTGTATGGACAGTTAACACCGGGGAGCTGTTTTTT.